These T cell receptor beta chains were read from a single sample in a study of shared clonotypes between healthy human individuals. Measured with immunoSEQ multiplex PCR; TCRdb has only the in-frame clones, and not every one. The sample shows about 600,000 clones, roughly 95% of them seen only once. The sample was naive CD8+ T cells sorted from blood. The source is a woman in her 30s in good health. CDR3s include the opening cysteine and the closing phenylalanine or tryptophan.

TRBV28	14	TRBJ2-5	CASSSLTSVETQYF
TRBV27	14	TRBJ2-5	CASSPRGGRETQYF
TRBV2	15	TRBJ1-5	CASGMTGGIGQPQHF
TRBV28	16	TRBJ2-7	CASSFSSGSWRHEQYF
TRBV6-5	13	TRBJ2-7	CASSYSISYEQYF
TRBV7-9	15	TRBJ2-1	CASSKTSGGYNEQFF
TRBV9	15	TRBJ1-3	CASSVGGISGNTIYF
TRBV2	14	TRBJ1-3	CARNREDYGNTIYF
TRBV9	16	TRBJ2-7	CASSEAGTSETYEQYF
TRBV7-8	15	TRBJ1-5	CASSLGSGLNQPQHF
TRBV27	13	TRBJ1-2	CASSLSPNYGYTF
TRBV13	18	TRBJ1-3	CASSLGLAGRVHGNTIYF
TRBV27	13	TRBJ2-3	CASSSRWGDTQYF
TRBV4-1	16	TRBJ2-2	CASSQRPRRPNGELFF
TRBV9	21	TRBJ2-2	CASSVSTQNRGSGSSTGELFF
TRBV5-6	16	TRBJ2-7	CASSLRRSSGRNEQYF
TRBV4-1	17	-	CASSQENTGVMTYEQYF